Below are 13 T cell receptor beta chains sequenced from a single sample in a study of cytomegalovirus exposure and HLA in healthy donors. It was with 60 Vbeta and 13 Jbeta primers that the PCR ran. Libraries were prepared by immunoSEQ multiplex PCR; TCRdb keeps only in-frame clonotypes and omits some of them. The sample shows roughly 120,000 clones, 8% to 10% of them seen only once. The sample comprised PBMCs. Receptor source: a man aged 30 to 39 in good health and CMV-seronegative.

This clone was detected a few times. This CDR3 reads CASSVGDRDNYGYTF. The CDR3 nucleotides read TGTGCCAGCAGTGTCGGGGACAGAGATAACTATGGCTACACCTTC. The chain carries TRBV6-1 and TRBJ1-2; 7 positions match TRBD1. V lost 4 bases to trimming and J lost 1 base; unmatched junction nucleotides: 6. Germline values: CDR1 MNHNS, CDR2 SASEGT. The CDR3 sequence is 15 residues long.

The gene calls are TRBV4-3 and TRBJ1-4; D is undetermined. Germline values: CDR1 LGHNA, CDR2 YSLEER. The V end lost 0 bases, the J end lost 8 bases, and 13 bases lay between the germline ends. The CDR3 runs 15 residues. CDR3 DNA: TGCGCCAGCAGCCAAGATCTGGGCCGTGGGGAAAAACTGTTTTTT. Translation: CASSQDLGRGEKLFF.

The chain combines TRBV7-9 with TRBJ2-7; the match to TRBD1 covers 7 bases. The trim removed 5 bases at V and 6 bases at J, leaving 13 bases unmatched. CDR1 and CDR2 (germline): SEHNR, FQNEAQ (reference sequence). This CDR3 region has 15 residues. The CDR3 nucleotides are TGTGCCAGCAGCAATTACAGGGGATCGGTGTTCGAGCAGTACTTC. Translated, it gives CASSNYRGSVFEQYF.

This clone has a handful of counts. V gene TRBV30 combines with J gene TRBJ1-2; 7 bases fit TRBD1. After removal of 4 bases from V and 5 bases from J, the junction contained 7 bases not matched to a gene. The CDR3 contains 13 residues. CDR1 GTSNPN and CDR2 SVGIG come from the germline V gene (reference sequence). The CDR3 spells CAWKRDSVYGYTF. In nucleotides, the CDR3 is TGTGCCTGGAAAAGGGACAGCGTGTATGGCTACACCTTC.

This clone has just a few counts. The gene calls are TRBV12-5 and TRBJ2-6, with 7 bases identical to TRBD2. The trim removed 5 bases at V and 2 bases at J, leaving 3 bases unmatched. Germline-derived CDR1 and CDR2 are LGHNT and FRNRAP. The CDR3 is 15 amino acids. The CDR3 DNA reads TGTGCTAGTGGTCGGGGGGATCCTGGGGCCAACGTCCTGACTTTC. The encoded protein is CASGRGDPGANVLTF.

This chain links TRBV28 with TRBJ1-4; no firm D call. V lost 3 bases and J 1 base, leaving 12 bases between the germline ends. The germline V gene encodes CDR1 MDHEN and CDR2 SYDVKM. The CDR3 runs 16 residues. CDR3 in amino acids: CASSFMQEETNEKLFF. In DNA form, the CDR3 reads TGTGCCAGCAGTTTTATGCAGGAAGAAACTAATGAAAAACTGTTTTTT.

This clone was counted only a few times. The chain uses TRBV19 and TRBJ1-5; D remains ambiguous. CDR3 length: 14 amino acids. V lost 7 bases and J lost 2, with 12 bases in between. CDR1 and CDR2 (germline): LNHDA, SQIVND (reference sequence). Written as DNA, the CDR3 is TGTGCCAGTAACGAGGTCTGGGGCAATCAGCCCCAGCATTTT. It is translated as CASNEVWGNQPQHF.

The CDR3 reads CAISELDTQYF. In DNA form, the CDR3 reads TGTGCCATCAGTGAACTAGATACGCAGTATTTT. V is TRBV10-3 and J is TRBJ2-3; D unresolved. CDR1 and CDR2 (germline): ENHRY, SYGVKD. Trimming removed 3 bases at V and 5 bases at J, with 3 bases between. CDR3 length: 11 residues.

A remark on this clone: Other DNA sequences within the sample encode an identical CDR3. The J gene is TRBJ2-1, the V gene TRBV28, with 8 bases aligning to TRBD2. With 5 bases clipped from V and 9 bases from J, the junction kept 12 bases outside the gene matches. There are 15 residues in the CDR3. CDR1 is MDHEN and CDR2 is SYDVKM in the germline V gene. The DNA of the CDR3 is TGTGCCAGCAGTCCCAGGAGCGGGAGTTCGTCTGAGCAGTTCTTC. This translates into CASSPRSGSSSEQFF.

The chain has TRBV29-1 and TRBJ2-3; TRBD2 agrees at 12 bases. The CDR3 contains 14 residues. CDR1 is SQVTM, CDR2 ANQGSEA, per germline. V was clipped by 6 bases and J by 8 bases; unmatched bases: 9. Here the CDR3 DNA reads TGCAGCGTAGCTAGCGGGGGGGCCTTGAGTACGCAGTATTTT. As protein: CSVASGGALSTQYF.

This clone has more than one count but fewer than ten. J is TRBJ2-7 and V is TRBV7-2; 11 positions agree with TRBD2. Germline CDR1 and CDR2: SGHTA and FQGNSA. J was trimmed by 8 bases and V by 6 bases; bases with no gene match: 9. The CDR3 extends over 14 amino acids. DNA of the CDR3: TGTGCCAGCAGTCCGGTTAGCGGGAGGGACCAGCAGTACTTC. Its protein product is CASSPVSGRDQQYF.

The CDR3 coding sequence is TGTGCCAGCAGTGGGGGACTAGCGGGCTACGAGCAGTACTTC. Its protein product is CASSGGLAGYEQYF. The gene calls are TRBV2 and TRBJ2-7, with 12 bases aligning to TRBD2. Looked up from germline, CDR1 is SNHLY and CDR2 is FYNNEI. The CDR3 is 14 residues long. V dropped 4 bases and J dropped 3; count of bases not matched to a gene: 1.

In DNA form, the CDR3 reads TGTGCCAGCAGTATGTCACTTGCTAACTATGGCTACACCTTC. This translates into CASSMSLANYGYTF. The chain uses TRBV28 and TRBJ1-2; D gene uncertain. Germline V gene sequence: CDR1 MDHEN, CDR2 SYDVKM. Trimming cost V 5 bases and J 0 bases, with 10 bases left between them. This CDR3 comprises 14 residues.